This TCR beta chain was obtained from a study of OX40 agonist ivuxolimab in advanced cancers. Sequencing used immunoSEQ multiplex PCR; TCRdb keeps in-frame clones, though not all of them. The sample has about 82,000 clones; over 80% are singletons. Trimming left V 6 bases short and J 1 base short, with 9 bases between. The germline V gene encodes CDR1 SQVTM and CDR2 ANQGSEA. The CDR3 extends over 12 amino acids. Blood specimens came from baseline, cycle 4 day 1, and cycle 7 day 1. This clone was detected a few times. The clonotype comes from an adult with an advanced solid tumor such as melanoma, head and neck, liver or kidney cancer. Source: CD4+ or CD8+ T cells sorted from blood, taken in a trial of the OX40 agonist ivuxolimab. V and J are TRBV29-1 and TRBJ1-1; D is perhaps TRBD1 (5 bases). The CDR3 nucleotides are TGCAGCGTCCGGACACAGAACACTGAAGCTTTCTTT. Translated, it gives CSVRTQNTEAFF.